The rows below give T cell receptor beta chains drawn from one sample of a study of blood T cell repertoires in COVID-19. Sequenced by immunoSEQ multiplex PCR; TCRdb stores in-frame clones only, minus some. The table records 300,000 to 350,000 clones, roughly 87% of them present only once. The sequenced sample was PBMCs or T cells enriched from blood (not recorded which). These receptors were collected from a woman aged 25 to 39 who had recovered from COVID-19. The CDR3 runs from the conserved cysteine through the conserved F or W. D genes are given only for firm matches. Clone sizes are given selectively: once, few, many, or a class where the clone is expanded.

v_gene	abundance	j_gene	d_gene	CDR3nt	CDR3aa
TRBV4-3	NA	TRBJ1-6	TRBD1	TGCGCCAGCAGCCAGGAACCGGGACAGCCTCTCGCCCCCCTCCACTTT	CASSQEPGQPLAPLHF
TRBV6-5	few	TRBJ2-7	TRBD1	TGTGCCAGCGGAAGGACAGGCGCGAGCTCCTACGAGCAGTACTTC	CASGRTGASSYEQYF
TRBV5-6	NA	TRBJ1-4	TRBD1	TGTGCCAGCAGCGCGACAGGGGTGAGGGAAAAACTGTTTTTT	CASSATGVREKLFF
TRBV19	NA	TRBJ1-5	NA	TGTGCCAGTAGTCAGGGGCGAGGCCTCAATCAGCCCCAGCATTTT	CASSQGRGLNQPQHF
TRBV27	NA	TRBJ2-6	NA	TGTGCCAGCAGTTTAGGTCGGTTTCCCTCTGGGGCCAACGTCCTGACTTTC	CASSLGRFPSGANVLTF
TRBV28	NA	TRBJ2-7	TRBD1	TGTGCCAGCAGTCCCAATCCACAGGGGGTTGTGAACGAGCAGTACTTC	CASSPNPQGVVNEQYF
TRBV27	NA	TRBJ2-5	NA	TGTGCCAGCAGCCAGGACCAAGAGACCCAGTACTTC	CASSQDQETQYF
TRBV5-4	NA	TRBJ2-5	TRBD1	TGTGCCAGCAGCTTACAGGGGCCGAAGACCCAGTACTTC	CASSLQGPKTQYF
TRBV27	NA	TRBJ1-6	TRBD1	TGTGCCAGCAGTTTCGCCCCGGGACAGGCGAACTCCTATAATTCACCCCTCCACTTT	CASSFAPGQANSYNSPLHF
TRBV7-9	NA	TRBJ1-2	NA	TGTGCCAGCAGCTTGCAGGGCAGCCCCTATGGCTACACCTTC	CASSLQGSPYGYTF
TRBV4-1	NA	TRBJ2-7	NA	TGCGCCAGCAGCCCCTTGGAGAACTCCTACGAGCAGTACTTC	CASSPLENSYEQYF
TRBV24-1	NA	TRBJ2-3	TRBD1	TGTGCCACCAGTGATAGGGACAGTTCAACGGATACGCAGTATTTT	CATSDRDSSTDTQYF
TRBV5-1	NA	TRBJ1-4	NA	TGCGCCAGCAGCTTCAGGCAGGGGAATGAAAAACTGTTTTTT	CASSFRQGNEKLFF
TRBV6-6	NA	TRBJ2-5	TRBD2	TGTGCCAGCAGTTACCAGCGGGGGGGCTCGGAGACCCAGTACTTC	CASSYQRGGSETQYF
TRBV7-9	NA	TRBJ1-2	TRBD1	TGTGCCAGCAGCCGGGGACAGGGTAATGGCTACACCTTC	CASSRGQGNGYTF
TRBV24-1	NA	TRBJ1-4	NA	TGTGCCACCAGCGATCGGACAGAAAATGAAAAACTGTTTTTT	CATSDRTENEKLFF
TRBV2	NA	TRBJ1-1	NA	TGTGCCAGCAGTGAACCCATGAACACTGAAGCTTTCTTT	CASSEPMNTEAFF
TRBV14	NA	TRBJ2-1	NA	TGTGCCAGCAGCCAACGGGACAATTCCTACAATGAGCAGTTCTTC	CASSQRDNSYNEQFF
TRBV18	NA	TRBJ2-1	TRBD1	TGTGCCAGCTCACCAAGACAGGGGGACTCCTACAATGAGCAGTTCTTC	CASSPRQGDSYNEQFF
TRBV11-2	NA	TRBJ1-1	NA	TGTGCCAGCAGCCACAGCAGGGTACCGGTCTTGAACACTGAAGCTTTCTTT	CASSHSRVPVLNTEAFF
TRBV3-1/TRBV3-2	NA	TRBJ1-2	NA	TGTGCCAGCAGCCAAGCCCGGCGGAAAGGAGGCTACACCTTC	CASSQARRKGGYTF
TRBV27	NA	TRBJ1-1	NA	TGTGCCAGCAGTTCGGGATTTAACACTGAAGCTTTCTTT	CASSSGFNTEAFF
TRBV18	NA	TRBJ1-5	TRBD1	TGTGCCAGCTCCCCGGACAGGAACAATCAGCCCCAGCATTTT	CASSPDRNNQPQHF
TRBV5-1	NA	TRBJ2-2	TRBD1	TGCGCCAGCAGCTTTGAGCCAGGGGGCGACACCGGGGAGCTGTTTTTT	CASSFEPGGDTGELFF
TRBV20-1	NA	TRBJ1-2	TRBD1	TGCAGTGCTATTAGGACAGGACGCTACACCTTC	CSAIRTGRYTF
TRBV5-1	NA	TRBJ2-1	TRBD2	TGCGCCAGCAGCGTAGCGGGGGGGACCTACAATGAGCAGTTCTTC	CASSVAGGTYNEQFF
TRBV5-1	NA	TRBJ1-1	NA	TGCGCCAGCAGCTTGGGGTCGGGGGGCAGGACTGAAGCTTTCTTT	CASSLGSGGRTEAFF
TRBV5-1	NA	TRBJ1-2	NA	TGCGCCAGCAGCTTTGGAGGGAGCGACTATGGCTACACCTTC	CASSFGGSDYGYTF
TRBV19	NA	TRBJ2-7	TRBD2	TGTGCCAGTAGTATAGCGGGGGGATCCTACGAGCAGTACTTC	CASSIAGGSYEQYF
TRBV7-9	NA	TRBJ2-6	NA	TGTGCCAGCACCCCCGCTGGGGCCAACGTCCTGACTTTC	CASTPAGANVLTF
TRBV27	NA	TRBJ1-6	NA	TGTGCCAGCAGTTTATTACGGGAAAATTCACCCCTCCACTTT	CASSLLRENSPLHF
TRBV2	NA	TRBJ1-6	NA	TGTGCCAGCAGGGTGGCCTCTAATTCACCCCTCCACTTT	CASRVASNSPLHF
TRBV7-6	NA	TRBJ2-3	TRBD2	TGTGCCAGCAGCTCTCCAAGCGGGGGAGTCACAGATACGCAGTATTTT	CASSSPSGGVTDTQYF
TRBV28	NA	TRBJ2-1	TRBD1	TGTGCCAGCAGTTTAGACACAGGGGCAATTTCCTACAATGAGCAGTTCTTC	CASSLDTGAISYNEQFF
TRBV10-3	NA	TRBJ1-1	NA	TGTGCCATCAGTGGAGGAGGGATGAACACTGAAGCTTTCTTT	CAISGGGMNTEAFF
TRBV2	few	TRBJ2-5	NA	TGTGCCAACGCGTGGAGGCTAGGGGAGACCCAGTACTTC	CANAWRLGETQYF
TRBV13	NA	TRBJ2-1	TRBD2	TGTGCCAGCAGCTTAGGCCTGTCTAGCGGGGGTTATGAGCAGTTCTTC	CASSLGLSSGGYEQFF
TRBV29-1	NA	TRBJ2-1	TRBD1	TGCAGCGTCCGGGACAGCTCCTACAATGAGCAGTTCTTC	CSVRDSSYNEQFF
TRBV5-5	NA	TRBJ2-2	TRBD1	TGTGCCAGCAGCCTCCGGGACAGGGGGCGCTTAGGGTCTACCGGGGAGCTGTTTTTT	CASSLRDRGRLGSTGELFF
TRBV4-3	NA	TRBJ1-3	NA	TGCGCCAGCAGCCAAGATGGGAGTAAGGGAGGAAACACCATATATTTT	CASSQDGSKGGNTIYF
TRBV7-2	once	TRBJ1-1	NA	TGTGCCAGCAGCCCGCGCCCCGGGGGGCGGATGAACACTGAAGCTTTCTTT	CASSPRPGGRMNTEAFF
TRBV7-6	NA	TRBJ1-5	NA	TGTGCCAGCAGCTTAACAGGGTACAATCAGCCCCAGCATTTT	CASSLTGYNQPQHF
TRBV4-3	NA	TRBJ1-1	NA	TGCGCCAGCAGCCAAGAAGGGATTCGAGGGTCCGCTGAAGCTTTCTTT	CASSQEGIRGSAEAFF
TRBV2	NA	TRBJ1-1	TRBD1	TGTGCCAGCAGCAGACAGGGGGCGGACACTGAAGCTTTCTTT	CASSRQGADTEAFF
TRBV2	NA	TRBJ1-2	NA	TGTGCCAGCAGGGACAGTCCCTATGGCTACACCTTC	CASRDSPYGYTF
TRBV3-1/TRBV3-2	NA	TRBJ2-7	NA	TGTGCCAGCAGCCAAGATAGGGGCCGTAACTCCTACGAGCAGTACTTC	CASSQDRGRNSYEQYF
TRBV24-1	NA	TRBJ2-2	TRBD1	TGTGCCACCAGCGATGACAGGGTACCCCCCTACGGGGAGCTGTTTTTT	CATSDDRVPPYGELFF
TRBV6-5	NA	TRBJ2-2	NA	TGTGCCAGCAGTCACACAGGGCTTGGAACCGGGGAGCTGTTTTTT	CASSHTGLGTGELFF
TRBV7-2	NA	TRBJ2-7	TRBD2	TGTGCCAGCAGCTTAAGTTCCGGGTGGCCGGGAGGAGAGCAGTACTTC	CASSLSSGWPGGEQYF
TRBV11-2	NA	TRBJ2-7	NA	TGTGCCAGCAGCTTAGAGGGAGACCCCTCCTACGAGCAGTACTTC	CASSLEGDPSYEQYF
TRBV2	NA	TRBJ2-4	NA	TGTGCCAGCAGCGCTAAGGGGTACATTCAGTACTTC	CASSAKGYIQYF
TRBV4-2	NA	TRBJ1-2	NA	TGTGCCAGCAGCCAGCCACAGGGTTTTTCGTATGGCTACACCTTC	CASSQPQGFSYGYTF
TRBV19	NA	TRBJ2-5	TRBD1	TGTGCCAGTAGTATCCTAGGGGACAGGCAAGAGACCCAGTACTTC	CASSILGDRQETQYF
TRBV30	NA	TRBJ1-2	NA	TGTGCCTGGAGTAGGGGGGGTAACTATGGCTACACCTTC	CAWSRGGNYGYTF
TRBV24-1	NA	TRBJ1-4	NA	TGTGCCACCAGTGATCAACAGGGAGCTAATGAAAAACTGTTTTTT	CATSDQQGANEKLFF
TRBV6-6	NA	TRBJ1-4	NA	TGTGCCAGCAGTTTTACAGGGGAAAAACTGTTTTTT	CASSFTGEKLFF